Detailed here is one TCR beta chain. Its antigen is unknown. Qualities for individual bases were not recorded, and no much larger clone is one base off. The treatment or condition label, as the study defines it: allogeneic hematopoietic cell transplantation with graft depleted of TCRalphabeta T cells and CD19 B cells. The children who served as transplant recipients had been given grafts of TCRalphabeta/CD19-depleted allogeneic hematopoietic cells. V drops 6 bases and J drops 8 bases, leaving 11 bases in between. Via the germline V gene (reference sequence), CDR1 is SEHNR and CDR2 FQNEAQ. From the cysteine up to the phenylalanine, the CDR3 has a length of 12 residues. The read is trimmed to its CDR3 DNA, 36 bases read in frame from base 1. The library relied on PCR. Sequencing relied on an Illumina HiSeq 2500. To normalize quantification of the TCRbeta repertoire, the TCR libraries were built with molecular barcoding that relied on unique molecular identifiers. In-frame beta chains were kept once TCRdb had trimmed the public reads at Q25 with fastp and called clones with MiXCR. Rows are unified per CDR3 protein, each entry keeping the most common DNA and genes. Here the sample has about 980,000 distinct CDR3 sequences; roughly 29% occur a single time. Roughly 28% of the sample comes from the top ten.

This entry is derived from a study of T-cell reconstitution after alpha-beta-depleted transplantation in children (TCRdb year 2016). Concerning the study at large: Using TCR repertoire profiling, the study quantitatively followed how T-cell immune reconstitution unfolded in children after TCRalphabeta/CD19-depleted allogeneic hematopoietic cell transplantation. What the work shows at the level of the full study, not this receptor alone: In some patients, the high TCRbeta diversity seen at day 60 was put down to recipient T cells and intrathymic progenitors that had survived conditioning. About two months after transplant, the apparently early recovery of alphabetaT-cell counts reportedly depended on just several hundred clones that had expanded rapidly and came from non-depleted graft cells. The frequencies of hyperexpanded clones fell over the following months, and after one year, T-cell counts and TCRbeta diversity were mostly attributed to newly produced T cells.

The chain couples TRBV7-9 to TRBJ2-1; there is no confident call for the D gene. The sample was PBMCs, mostly from graft donor cells, taken 360 days after TCRalphabeta/CD19-depleted stem cell transplant. This receptor was identified in a boy under two years old who had a stem cell transplant for SCID, so the T cells may come from the graft donor. The DNA sequence follows: TGTGCCAGCAGTCCACCCTTCTATGAGCAGTTCTTC. This gives the protein CASSPPFYEQFF.